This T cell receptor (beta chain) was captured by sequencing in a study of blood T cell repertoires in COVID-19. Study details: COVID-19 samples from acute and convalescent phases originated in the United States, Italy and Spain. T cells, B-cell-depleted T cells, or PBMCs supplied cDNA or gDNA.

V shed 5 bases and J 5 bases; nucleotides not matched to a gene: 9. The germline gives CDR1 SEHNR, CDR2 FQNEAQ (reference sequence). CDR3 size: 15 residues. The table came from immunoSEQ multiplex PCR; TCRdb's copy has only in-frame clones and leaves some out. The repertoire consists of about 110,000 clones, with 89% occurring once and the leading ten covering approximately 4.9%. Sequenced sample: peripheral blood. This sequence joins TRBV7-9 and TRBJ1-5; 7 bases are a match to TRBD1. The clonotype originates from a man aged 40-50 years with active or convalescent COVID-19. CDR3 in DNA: TGTGCCAGCAGCCCGGTACAGGGGAGAGATCAGCCCCAGCATTTT. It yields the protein CASSPVQGRDQPQHF.